These T cell receptor beta chains were read from a single sample in a study of technical replicates of blood from several donors. Sequencing was performed with immunoSEQ multiplex PCR; in TCRdb, only in-frame clones are kept and a portion is missing. The table records tens of thousands of clones, roughly 94% of them present only once. What was sequenced was T cells isolated from PBMCs. These receptors were taken from a human donor in good health. Each CDR3 is given with its conserved first and last residue. The D gene is left open where the match is weak. Rows may omit the clone size; those that give it use once, few, many or a size class.

v_call	j_call	d_call	clone_size	cdr3_aa	cdr3_nt
TRBV19	TRBJ2-2	NA	NA	CATSSAGNTGELFF	TGTGCCACCTCTTCGGCAGGGAACACCGGGGAGCTGTTTTTT
TRBV6-5	TRBJ1-2	TRBD1	NA	CASSALDGTVKGYTF	TGTGCCAGCAGTGCCCTAGACGGGACAGTAAAGGGCTACACCTTC
TRBV18	TRBJ2-1	TRBD1	NA	CASSPDRENEQFF	TGTGCCAGCTCACCTGACAGGGAAAATGAGCAGTTCTTC
TRBV15	TRBJ2-2	TRBD2	NA	CATSREFSGRITGELFF	TGTGCCACCAGCAGAGAGTTTAGCGGGAGGATCACCGGGGAGCTGTTTTTT
TRBV5-1	TRBJ2-3	NA	NA	CASSLGTGLHADTQYF	TGCGCCAGCAGCTTGGGTACAGGCCTTCATGCAGATACGCAGTATTTT
TRBV6-4	TRBJ1-2	TRBD1	NA	CASSGRDRGDYGYTF	TGTGCCAGCAGTGGCCGGGACAGGGGGGATTATGGCTACACCTTC
TRBV30	TRBJ2-7	TRBD1	NA	CAWAQGVEQYF	TGTGCCTGGGCCCAGGGGGTCGAGCAGTACTTC
TRBV27	TRBJ1-5	NA	NA	CASSLGAGGNQPQHF	TGTGCCAGCAGTTTGGGAGCGGGGGGCAATCAGCCCCAGCATTTT
TRBV6-5	TRBJ1-5	NA	NA	CASRGDRHQPQHF	TGTGCCAGCAGGGGAGACAGGCATCAGCCCCAGCATTTT
TRBV7-9	TRBJ1-1	NA	NA	CASSLVLNTEAFF	TGTGCCAGCAGCCTCGTTTTGAACACTGAAGCTTTCTTT
TRBV4-3	TRBJ2-7	TRBD2	NA	CASSQFQGTSGYEQYF	TGCGCCAGCAGCCAGTTCCAGGGGACTAGCGGCTACGAGCAGTACTTC
TRBV19	TRBJ2-7	NA	once	CASSIQGKDYEQYF	TGTGCCAGTAGTATACAGGGGAAGGACTACGAGCAGTACTTC
TRBV2	TRBJ2-7	TRBD1	NA	CAGQGADEQYF	TGTGCCGGACAGGGGGCTGACGAGCAGTACTTC
TRBV27	TRBJ2-1	TRBD2	NA	CASSLARELNEQFF	TGTGCCAGCAGTTTAGCGCGGGAGCTGAATGAGCAGTTCTTC
TRBV28	TRBJ2-3	TRBD2	once	CASSPSGSDTQYF	TGTGCCAGCAGCCCTAGCGGGAGTGATACGCAGTATTTT
TRBV19	TRBJ1-1	NA	NA	CASSIGGLLVTEAFF	TGTGCCAGTAGTATAGGAGGTCTCCTGGTAACTGAAGCTTTCTTT
TRBV19	TRBJ1-1	TRBD1	NA	CASRRDRGLNTEAFF	TGTGCCAGTCGCCGGGACAGGGGTTTGAACACTGAAGCTTTCTTT
TRBV7-8	TRBJ2-1	NA	NA	CASSSGVSYNEQFF	TGTGCCAGCAGCTCCGGGGTTTCCTACAATGAGCAGTTCTTC
TRBV27	TRBJ2-7	NA	NA	CASSLAGTAYEQYF	TGTGCCAGCAGTTTAGCGGGGACAGCCTACGAGCAGTACTTC
TRBV9	TRBJ1-1	NA	NA	CASSLGADTEAFF	TGTGCCAGCAGTCTGGGGGCGGACACTGAAGCTTTCTTT
TRBV28	TRBJ2-7	NA	NA	CAGSPPGEFYEQYF	TGTGCCGGATCCCCACCGGGAGAATTCTACGAGCAGTACTTC
TRBV5-4	TRBJ2-7	NA	NA	CASSVDRSYEQYF	TGTGCCAGCAGCGTTGACAGGTCCTACGAGCAGTACTTC
TRBV5-1	TRBJ2-3	NA	NA	CASSLEQGYRTDTQYF	TGCGCCAGCAGCTTAGAACAGGGCTATCGCACAGATACGCAGTATTTT
TRBV9	TRBJ1-5	NA	few	CASSDDRWQPQHF	TGTGCCAGCAGCGATGACAGGTGGCAGCCCCAGCATTTT
TRBV5-1	TRBJ1-2	NA	NA	CASSLGSGAEYGYTF	TGCGCCAGCAGCTTGGGTTCAGGGGCTGAGTATGGCTACACCTTC
TRBV29-1	TRBJ2-1	TRBD2	NA	CSVRTSGSNYEQFF	TGCAGCGTCCGAACTAGCGGGAGTAACTATGAGCAGTTCTTC
TRBV19	TRBJ2-1	NA	NA	CASSFHRSSYNEQFF	TGTGCCAGTAGTTTTCACAGGAGCTCCTACAATGAGCAGTTCTTC
TRBV11-2	TRBJ2-7	NA	NA	CASSFSRLRIYEQYF	TGTGCCAGCAGCTTCTCCAGGCTACGGATTTACGAGCAGTACTTC
TRBV19	TRBJ1-1	NA	NA	CATGWGEGMGFSMF	TGTGCTACGGGATGGGGAGAGGGAATGGGATTCTCCATGTTT
TRBV2	TRBJ2-1	NA	NA	CACKDLIYNEQFF	TGTGCCTGTAAGGACTTAATCTACAATGAGCAGTTCTTC
TRBV7-7	TRBJ2-7	TRBD2	once	CASSLGGGRDEQYF	TGTGCTAGCAGCTTAGGAGGCGGGAGGGACGAGCAGTACTTC
TRBV4-3	TRBJ2-1	TRBD1	NA	CASSQVLDWQGAPPLNNEQFF	TGCGCCAGCAGCCAAGTTTTAGATTGGCAGGGGGCCCCCCCACTAAACAATGAGCAGTTCTTC
TRBV4-3	TRBJ1-2	TRBD1	NA	CASSRDRGYGYTF	TGCGCCAGCAGCCGGGACAGGGGCTATGGCTACACCTTC
TRBV5-1	TRBJ2-5	TRBD1	NA	CASSLEGTAGLRETQYF	TGCGCCAGCAGCCTAGAAGGGACAGCCGGGTTGCGAGAGACCCAGTACTTC
TRBV4-2	TRBJ2-1	TRBD2	NA	CASSQATLLVAGEGNEQFF	TGTGCCAGCAGCCAAGCCACACTTTTGGTAGCGGGGGAGGGAAATGAGCAGTTCTTC
TRBV15	TRBJ2-5	NA	NA	CATSTTPGLPYF	TGTGCCACCAGCACTACCCCGGGACTTCCATACTTC
TRBV2	TRBJ1-3	TRBD1	NA	CASTTGASGNTIYF	TGTGCCAGCACAACAGGGGCCTCTGGAAACACCATATATTTT
TRBV7-6	TRBJ2-3	TRBD1	NA	CASSWTGGPDTQYF	TGTGCCAGCAGCTGGACAGGGGGGCCAGATACGCAGTATTTT
TRBV6-6	TRBJ2-7	NA	NA	CASSHGTGTGEQYF	TGTGCCAGCAGCCATGGCACAGGGACGGGCGAGCAGTACTTC
TRBV19	TRBJ2-7	TRBD2	NA	CASSIGLAGSEQYF	TGTGCCAGTAGTATCGGACTAGCGGGATCCGAGCAGTACTTC
TRBV4-1	TRBJ2-3	TRBD1	NA	CASSQYRGSTDTQYF	TGCGCCAGCAGCCAATACAGGGGGAGCACAGATACGCAGTATTTT
TRBV28	TRBJ2-3	NA	NA	CASFGSPSTDTQYF	TGTGCCAGTTTTGGGAGTCCTAGCACAGATACGCAGTATTTT
TRBV27	TRBJ1-3	TRBD1	NA	CASRRTGPLTYSGNTIYF	TGTGCCAGCAGAAGGACAGGTCCCCTTACTTACTCTGGAAACACCATATATTTT
TRBV27	TRBJ2-7	TRBD1	NA	CASSLSPGTGGFHEQYF	TGTGCCAGCAGTTTGTCCCCCGGGACAGGGGGATTCCACGAGCAGTACTTC
TRBV7-9	TRBJ2-5	NA	NA	CASSLRDKHRETQYF	TGTGCCAGCAGCCTCCGGGATAAACATCGAGAGACCCAGTACTTC
TRBV19	TRBJ2-1	TRBD1	NA	CASSPGQYNEQFF	TGTGCCAGTAGCCCGGGACAGTACAATGAGCAGTTCTTC
TRBV28	TRBJ1-2	TRBD1	few	CASSARTGSGYTF	TGTGCCAGCAGTGCCCGGACAGGGAGCGGCTACACCTTC
TRBV6-5	TRBJ2-5	NA	NA	CASTRRQKETQYF	TGTGCCAGCACCCGCAGACAGAAAGAGACCCAGTACTTC
TRBV2	TRBJ1-3	NA	few	CASLQGSGLSGNTIYF	TGTGCCAGTTTACAGGGCTCTGGACTCTCTGGAAACACCATATATTTT
TRBV5-6	TRBJ2-1	NA	once	CASSALRQSYNEQFF	TGTGCCAGCAGCGCCTTGAGACAGTCCTACAATGAGCAGTTCTTC
TRBV27	TRBJ2-7	NA	NA	CASSYSEGAVIYEQYF	TGTGCCAGCAGTTACTCCGAGGGAGCAGTCATATACGAGCAGTACTTC
TRBV10-1	TRBJ2-7	NA	NA	CASKRVSYEQYF	TGCGCCAGCAAGAGGGTATCCTACGAGCAGTACTTC
TRBV6-5	TRBJ2-3	NA	NA	CASSLGDTQYF	TGTGCCAGCAGCCTAGGAGATACGCAGTATTTT
TRBV7-9	TRBJ1-2	NA	NA	CASSLGGGYTF	TGTGCCAGCAGCTTAGGGGGCGGCTACACCTTC